Shown below are 10 T cell receptor beta chains from a single sample sequenced in a study of T cell repertoires in cytomegalovirus infection. TCRdb re-called the reads through MiXCR, storing one row per CDR3 protein. The sample has 100,000 or so distinct CDR3 sequences, approximately 15% seen once. The sequencing sample was made of PBMCs. Receptors originate from a human donor in good health (CMV status not recorded). Some clones in this sample may be carry-over from other donors' samples.

This clonotype is a singleton in its sample. The chain uses TRBV28 and TRBJ1-2; possible D gene TRBD1, 6 bases. V was clipped by 5 bases and J by 6 bases, with 10 bases between them. CDR1 is MDHEN and CDR2 is SYDVKM in the germline V gene. The CDR3 consists of 12 residues. CDR3 loop: CASSIQGDGYTF. CDR3 in DNA: TGTGCCAGCAGTATACAGGGAGATGGCTACACCTTC.

This clonotype has just a few counts. The V gene is TRBV2, the J gene TRBJ1-5, with 7 bases matching TRBD1. Germline values: CDR1 SNHLY, CDR2 FYNNEI. CDR3 length: 13 residues. The ends lost 7 bases at V and 7 bases at J; junction bases unmatched: 7. The CDR3 protein is CASMQGGSQPQHF. The CDR3 bases are TGTGCCAGCATGCAGGGGGGCAGCCAGCCCCAGCATTTT.

This clonotype has only a few counts. The chain joins TRBV6-2 or TRBV6-3 to TRBJ2-2; 11 positions match TRBD1. V gave up 7 bases and J gave up 7 bases; unmatched junction bases: 5. CDR3 length: 14 amino acids. CDR1 is MNHEY, CDR2 SVGEGT, per germline. The DNA for the CDR3 is TGTGCCAGCACCTGGGACAGGGGGAACGGGGAGCTGTTTTTT. It yields the protein CASTWDRGNGELFF.

The chain couples TRBV28 to TRBJ1-1; D not resolved. The V end was cut by 8 bases, the J end by 3 bases, with 16 bases between. The CDR3 loop spans 14 amino acids. Germline CDR1 reads MDHEN; CDR2 reads SYDVKM. The CDR3 spells CASRRSRPYTEAFF. The CDR3 DNA reads TGTGCCAGCCGACGGAGCCGTCCATACACTGAAGCTTTCTTT.

CDR3 residues: CASSIGWGASNEKLFF. The CDR3 coding sequence is TGTGCCAGTAGTATCGGATGGGGCGCTTCTAATGAAAAACTGTTTTTT. The chain carries TRBV19 and TRBJ1-4; D perhaps matches TRBD1 (5 bases). The V and J ends lost 3 bases and 3 bases respectively, with 14 bases between them. Germline V gene data show CDR1 as LNHDA and CDR2 as SQIVND (reference sequence). The CDR3 length is 16 residues.

This clonotype appeared many times. V and J are TRBV7-2 and TRBJ1-2; D is undetermined. Germline loops: CDR1 SGHTA, CDR2 FQGNSA. This CDR3 has 12 residues. V was trimmed by 2 bases and J by 5 bases, leaving 6 bases between them. The DNA for the CDR3 is TGTGCCAGCAGCTTAATAGGTTATGGCTACACCTTC. Protein product: CASSLIGYGYTF.

There are a few counts of this clonotype. This chain links TRBV28 with TRBJ1-2; TRBD1 matches 8 bases. Germline lookup yields CDR1 MDHEN and CDR2 SYDVKM. V shed 0 bases and J 9 bases; nucleotides not matched to a gene: 6. The CDR3 loop spans 14 amino acids. CDR3 amino acids: CASSLWTGDTRYTF. CDR3 sequence (DNA): TGTGCCAGCAGTTTATGGACAGGGGATACGCGCTACACCTTC.

This chain joins TRBV20-1 and TRBJ1-2, with no clear D. Trimming pared 2 bases from V and 5 bases from J, leaving 15 bases between. The CDR3 spans 14 residues. Germline lookup yields CDR1 DFQATT and CDR2 SNEGSKA (reference sequence). The CDR3 DNA reads TGCAGTGCTAGACAAGCTACCCCTGGGTATGGCTACACCTTC. This translates into CSARQATPGYGYTF.

This clonotype was seen repeatedly, ten times or more. The chain employs TRBV7-9 and TRBJ1-6; D is unclear. The CDR3 sequence is 15 residues long. Trimming pared 0 bases from V and 7 bases from J, leaving 10 bases between. CDR1 and CDR2 from the germline V gene are SEHNR and FQNEAQ (reference sequence). The CDR3 reads CASSLALRTNSPLHF. The CDR3 nucleotides read TGTGCCAGCAGCTTAGCTCTACGGACCAATTCACCCCTCCACTTT.

The chain links TRBV7-3 to TRBJ2-1; maybe TRBD1 (6 bases). Trimming took 1 base from V and 4 from J, leaving 8 bases between them. The CDR3 is 14 residues long. Germline values: CDR1 SGHTA, CDR2 FQGTGA. The DNA for the CDR3 is TGTGCCAGCAGCTTAATACAGGGTTACAATGAGCAGTTCTTC. This translates into CASSLIQGYNEQFF.